This T cell receptor (beta chain) was recorded in a study of T-cell reconstitution after alpha-beta-depleted transplantation in children. Study-wide points: In patients about two months after transplant, alpha-beta T cells reportedly arose from several hundred expanded graft clones. Newly generated T cells supplied most T-cell counts and diversity one year post-transplant. The high TCRbeta diversity at day 60 in some patients came from surviving recipient T cells and thymic progenitors.

As for this clonotype: Its cognate antigen is unknown.

V gave up 5 bases and J gave up 5 bases; unmatched junction bases: 6. CDR1 SGHTA and CDR2 FQGNSA come from the germline V gene. This CDR3 contains 14 residues. Unique molecular identifiers were built into the TCRbeta library. TCRdb independently ran MiXCR on the PCR reads; one entry per CDR3 protein. The sample yields fewer than 250,000 distinct CDR3 sequences, around a sixth seen once. Here the sequenced sample was PBMCs, mostly from graft donor cells, taken 360 days after TCRalphabeta/CD19-depleted stem cell transplant. The source is a male patient aged 2-9 years who had a stem cell transplant for acute lymphoblastic leukemia, so the T cells may come from the graft donor. The V gene is TRBV7-2, the J gene TRBJ2-5, with TRBD2 identical over 9 bases. In DNA form, the CDR3 reads TGTGCCAGCAGCCGCGGGGGGGTCCTGGAGACCCAGTACTTC. It codes for CASSRGGVLETQYF.